This TCR beta chain came from a study of response to subunit inactivated influenza vaccine. Only a few counts were recorded for this clonotype. TCRdb itself ran the RT-PCR reads through MiXCR, one entry per CDR3 protein. The data hold around 600,000 distinct CDR3 sequences, with about 11% observed a single time. These same records also appear under a second study, on T cells expressing NK-cell markers. This second study says: For TCR beta, cDNA was produced by 5'RACE template switching with UMIs. The study found dominant NKG2C+ clonotypes at about 1.0-7.0% of CD8+ T cells in roughly six donors.

Sequences were derived from PBMCs from blood, sampled on the day of vaccination. This TCR was sampled from a man aged 45 to 65 who received an inactivated influenza vaccine.

The CDR3 bases are TGTGCCAGCATCAACCTACTAGCGGGGGGATACAATGAGCAGTTCTTC. Its translation is CASINLLAGGYNEQFF. The chain is built from TRBV12-3 or TRBV12-4 and TRBJ2-1; 12 bases are a match to TRBD2. Trimming took 7 bases from V and 4 from J; bases not matched to a gene: 8. This CDR3 region has 16 residues.